These 7 T cell receptor beta chains were sequenced from one sample in a study of early T cells in non-severe SARS-CoV-2 infection. TCRdb itself ran the 5' RACE reads through MiXCR, one entry per CDR3 protein. The data show approximately 70,000 distinct CDR3 sequences, 5% seen once. The sequences come from whole blood, collected at baseline. The receptors here all came from an adult who was a healthcare worker with PCR-confirmed SARS-CoV-2 infection or an uninfected control (not recorded which).

This clonotype was observed many times. The chain carries TRBV28 and TRBJ2-7, with TRBD2 identical over 10 bases. The CDR3 covers 13 residues. Unmatched junction bases numbered 3, after V lost 7 bases and J lost 3 bases. Germline V gene sequence: CDR1 MDHEN, CDR2 SYDVKM. The CDR3 coding sequence is TGTGCCAGCACTAGCGGGAGAGTCTACGAGCAGTACTTC. Amino acid sequence: CASTSGRVYEQYF.

This clonotype was found many times. This chain links TRBV12-3 or TRBV12-4 with TRBJ1-2; D is unresolved. This CDR3 is built from 14 residues. Deletions cut 5 bases from V and 0 bases from J, with 10 bases between. In nucleotides, the CDR3 is TGTGCCAGCAGTGCTGACGGTCCTAACTATGGCTACACCTTC. It encodes CASSADGPNYGYTF.

This clonotype has ten or more counts. This sequence joins TRBV12-3 or TRBV12-4 and TRBJ1-3; D perhaps matches TRBD1 (6 bases). The CDR3 runs to 17 residues. V was cut by 4 bases and J by 0 bases, with 16 bases left in between. The CDR3 DNA follows: TGTGCCAGCAGTTGGGACACAGGCCGAAGCTCTGGAAACACCATATATTTT. Its protein is CASSWDTGRSSGNTIYF.

This clonotype has ten or more counts. The rearrangement joins TRBV5-4 to TRBJ2-2; either TRBD1 or TRBD2 may supply D (5 bases each). The ends were cut back, 4 bases at V and 2 bases at J, with 9 bases in the middle. Germline values: CDR1 SGHNT, CDR2 YYREEE (reference sequence). The CDR3 totals 14 residues. Here the CDR3 reads CASSRDPNTGELFF. CDR3 in DNA: TGTGCCAGCAGCCGGGACCCCAACACCGGGGAGCTGTTTTTT.

This clonotype was observed a single time. V is TRBV11-3 and J is TRBJ2-1; a weak D match, TRBD1 (6 bases). This CDR3 has 16 residues. Germline lookup yields CDR1 SGHNT and CDR2 YENEEA. Trimming shortened V by 3 bases and J by 7 bases, and 19 bases separated the two germline ends. The CDR3 protein is CASSFAPWGQGNEQFF. CDR3 in DNA: TGTGCCAGCAGCTTTGCCCCTTGGGGGCAGGGAAATGAGCAGTTCTTC.

This clonotype has a count of ten or more. This chain joins TRBV6-5 and TRBJ2-7, with 9 bases fitting TRBD1. The trim removed 6 bases at V and 8 bases at J, leaving 20 bases unmatched. Per the germline V gene, CDR1 is MNHEY and CDR2 is SVGAGI. The CDR3 totals 17 residues. The CDR3 bases are TGTGCCAGCAGCGACCTATTTCCATCGGACAGGGGAGGTCAGCAGTACTTC. Its protein is CASSDLFPSDRGGQQYF.

This clonotype was recorded a few times. V usage is TRBV21-1 and J usage is TRBJ2-2; the DNA was not compared with TRBD2, the D call given in the table. TRBV21-1 is designated a pseudogene. This CDR3 spans 18 amino acids. CDR3 bases: TGTGCCAGCAGCAAATGGGTGGTAGCGGGAGCGCACACCGGGGAGCTGTTTTTT. It codes for CASSKWVVAGAHTGELFF.